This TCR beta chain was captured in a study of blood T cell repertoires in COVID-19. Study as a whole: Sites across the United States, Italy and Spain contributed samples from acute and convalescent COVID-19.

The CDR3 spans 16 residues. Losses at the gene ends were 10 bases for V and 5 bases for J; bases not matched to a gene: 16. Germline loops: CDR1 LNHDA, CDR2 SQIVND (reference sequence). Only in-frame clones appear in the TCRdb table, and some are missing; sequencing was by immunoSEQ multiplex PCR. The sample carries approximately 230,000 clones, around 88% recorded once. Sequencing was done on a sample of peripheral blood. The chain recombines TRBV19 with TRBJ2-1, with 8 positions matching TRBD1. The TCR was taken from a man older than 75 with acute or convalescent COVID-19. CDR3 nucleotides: TGTGCCACCCTACGGACCCGGACAGGGACGGACAATGAGCAGTTCTTC. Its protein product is CATLRTRTGTDNEQFF.